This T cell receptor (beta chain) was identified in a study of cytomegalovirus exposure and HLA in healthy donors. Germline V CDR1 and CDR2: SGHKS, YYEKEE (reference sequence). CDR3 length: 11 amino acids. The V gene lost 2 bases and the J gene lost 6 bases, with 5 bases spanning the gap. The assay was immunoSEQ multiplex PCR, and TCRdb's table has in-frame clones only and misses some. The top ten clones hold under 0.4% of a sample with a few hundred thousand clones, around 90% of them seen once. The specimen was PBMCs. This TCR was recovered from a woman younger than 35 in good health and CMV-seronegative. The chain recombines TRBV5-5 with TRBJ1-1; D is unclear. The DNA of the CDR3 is TGTGCCAGCAGCTTAGCGGCTGAAGCTTTCTTT. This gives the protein CASSLAAEAFF.